A selection of T cell receptor beta chains follows, all from one sample in a study of blood T cell repertoires in COVID-19. TCRdb's table, derived via immunoSEQ multiplex PCR, lists solely in-frame clones and lacks some. This sample has about 260,000 clones, with approximately 87% found just once. The sequenced sample consisted of peripheral blood. These receptors came from a woman aged 40-49 years who had recovered from COVID-19. The CDR3 runs from the conserved cysteine through the conserved F or W. The order of the fields is V gene, J gene, CDR3 protein.

TRBV13	TRBJ2-3	CASSGQGESYSTDTQYF
TRBV5-1	TRBJ1-1	CASSLGDRGSTEAFF
TRBV3-1/TRBV3-2	TRBJ2-7	CASSLEGGRGYEQYF
TRBV5-1	TRBJ2-1	CASSSPPGTSGGDEQFF
TRBV6-5	TRBJ1-2	CASSYSSHSGGGYTF
TRBV5-1	TRBJ1-2	CASRSTTGTNYGYTF
TRBV5-1	TRBJ2-3	CASSLRDRGTDTQYF
TRBV5-6	TRBJ1-6	CASSLGTGGGRPLHF
TRBV10-2	TRBJ2-3	CASSEVRVIADTQYF
TRBV12-1	TRBJ2-1	CASSFWGPGLAGYNEQFF
TRBV5-4	TRBJ1-2	CASSSPEQGGARTTF
TRBV19	TRBJ1-2	CASSIEAGVIGDYTF
TRBV2	TRBJ2-5	CASSQNYGETQYF
TRBV6-6	TRBJ1-1	CASSIQGAAGAFF
TRBV14	TRBJ1-6	CASSQWTGQALHF
TRBV19	TRBJ1-1	CASSIGIQGANTEAFF
TRBV18	TRBJ2-2	CASSPTLPGLAGESGELFF
TRBV5-1	TRBJ1-1	CASSPTPGQSNTEAFF
TRBV5-5	TRBJ1-1	CASSQGDLAEAFF
TRBV5-1	TRBJ2-7	CASSLKGGSSYEQYF
TRBV3-1/TRBV3-2	TRBJ1-1	CASSLLALNTEAFF
TRBV27	TRBJ2-1	CASRNGPGSGLWGQFF
TRBV30	TRBJ1-3	CAWSRTGPARDTIYF
TRBV5-1	TRBJ1-1	CASSLEAGASTEAFF
TRBV11-2	TRBJ2-7	CASSSRTSGGGEQYF
TRBV6-5	TRBJ2-5	CASSYSRAGGPGTQYF
TRBV7-9	TRBJ2-1	CASSPSGNWAEQFF
TRBV29-1	TRBJ2-3	CSAGTDTQYF
TRBV7-3	TRBJ1-2	CASSRTGNYGYTF
TRBV11-2	TRBJ1-2	CASSLSYRGLYGYTF
TRBV9	TRBJ1-1	CASSPLTGPEAFF
TRBV19	TRBJ1-1	CASSITAISFKAFF
TRBV5-1	TRBJ1-4	CASTLGHSFNEKLFF